This record looks at one TCR beta chain sequence and its context. This clone is identified as medium-sized (0.01 to 0.1%). Its antigen is unknown. There are no base qualities to consult, and no much larger clone falls within one base. The entry originates in a study of tumor-infiltrating lymphocytes in localized non-small cell lung cancer (dated by TCRdb to about 2021). For context, the study as a whole: Patients whose samples were collected after neoadjuvant chemotherapy, as well as both smokers and never-smokers and several histologies, were included in the cohort. A total of 50 to 65 patients were included in the paired tumor versus uninvolved lung comparison of immunoSEQ T-cell fraction. In total, the ICON cohort consisted of over a hundred surgical patients with localized non-small cell lung cancer who had their tumors resected. From each patient came resected tumor tissue plus uninvolved lung tissue from that same patient, and the uninvolved lung tissue was described as non-adjacent to the tumor. The same patients underwent several integrated assays, with TCR sequencing performed together with flow cytometry, multiplex immunofluorescence, RNA-seq, exome sequencing and proteomics. Here is what the overall study found, with its caveats: Because different assays used different pieces of the same tissue, intratumor heterogeneity could not be separated from technical variation. Consistent with immunofluorescence CD3 counts, TCRbeta sequencing supported greater T cell infiltration in tumors than in uninvolved lung tissue. No difference in TCR-derived T-cell fraction was observed between the flow cytometry-defined immunotypes IM1 (good prognosis) and IM2 (poor prognosis). Assay coverage varied across patients depending on available tissue quantity, so only a subset of the cohort had TCR sequencing.

Enrollment in ICON was initiated in 2016, and the last patient was enrolled in late 2018. Fresh tumor and matched uninvolved tissue for in-depth immune analyses, including TCR sequencing, were collected from a subcohort of approximately 82 patients. DNA for TCR sequencing was isolated from bulk tissue, and no cell sorting was done. From the cysteine up to the phenylalanine, the CDR3 has a length of 17 residues. This entry keeps only the CDR3 DNA: 51 bases, framed from base 1. The germline V gene provides CDR1 SGDLS and CDR2 YYNGEE. V and J lose 4 bases and 6 bases, and a span of 22 bases separates them. TCR sequencing with the immunoSEQ assay provided the T-cell fraction in tumor and uninvolved lung tissue. The study's own analysis went as follows. In the survival analysis, patients were divided into a high T-cell fraction group (upper tertile) and a low T-cell fraction group (lower two tertiles), and the two groups were compared using a log-rank test. A signed-rank test was used to test paired tumor versus uninvolved lung differences in T-cell fraction. In TCRdb, the immuneACCESS table is reduced to in-frame sequences with V and J assigned. These tables do not hold every clone; where another copy was compared, an unresolved V gene accounts for under half, and the others remain unexplained. The DNA was the basis for D and trimming; V, J and clone size are from that table. The sample includes about 5,800 clones, with approximately 66% observed a single time. Clones ranked in the top ten supply around 15% of the sample.

The sequence came from a human donor with non-small cell lung cancer. Specimen: uninvolved lung tissue not adjacent to the tumor. The sequence is built from TRBV9 and TRBJ2-2; the D gene is perhaps TRBD1, from 6 matching bases. The DNA sequence is given as TGTGCCAGCAGCCTAAACCCGGCAGGGGAGTCTTCCGGGGAGCTGTTTTTT. This codes for CASSLNPAGESSGELFF.